The entry below gives a single T cell receptor beta chain sequence along with its context. The CDR3 length is 17 residues. CDR1 and CDR2 from the germline V gene are MGHRA and YSYEKL. Between the trimmed V and J ends, which lost 4 bases and 2 bases, there was a span of 18 bases. The source of the sample is a study of T-cell reconstitution after alpha-beta-depleted transplantation in children. Unique molecular identifiers were used in preparing the TCRbeta library. TCRdb reprocessed the PCR reads via MiXCR and lists one record per CDR3 protein. The table records some 350,000 distinct CDR3 sequences, about 9.3% of them present only once.

The rearrangement uses TRBV4-1 and TRBJ1-3; D is perhaps TRBD1 (5 bases). The origin of this receptor is a human donor who donated a stem cell graft to a child with acute lymphoblastic leukemia. This specimen consisted of PBMCs from the stem cell graft donor, obtained from the stem cell graft. As DNA, the CDR3 is TGCGCCAGCAGCCTCCGTTCGGGGCAGGGAGCTGGAAACACCATATATTTT. It is translated as CASSLRSGQGAGNTIYF.